These 21 T cell receptor beta chains were all obtained from the same sample, sequenced in a study of shared T cell receptors in the human thymus. Profiled with immunoSEQ multiplex PCR; TCRdb holds only in-frame clones, not every one. The sample has about 400,000 clones, around 95% seen once. The sample taken for sequencing was thymocytes. The source of these receptors is a human donor.

The chain uses TRBV29-1 and TRBJ1-2; D gene unclear. The CDR3 sequence is 12 residues long. The germline V and J ends were trimmed by 6 bases and 2 bases, with 10 bases remaining between them. The V gene's germline CDR1 is SQVTM and CDR2 ANQGSEA. This CDR3 is CSVATWNYGYTF. In nucleotides, the CDR3 is TGCAGCGTGGCAACCTGGAACTATGGCTACACCTTC.

CDR3 sequence: CAWRNSPRTSGRALNEQFF. CDR3 coding DNA: TGTGCCTGGAGAAATTCCCCGCGGACTAGCGGGAGGGCCTTAAATGAGCAGTTCTTC. This sequence joins TRBV30 and TRBJ2-1, with TRBD2 matching over 15 bases. Trimming at V came to 3 bases and at J to 7 bases, leaving 16 bases not matched to a gene. Germline assignment: CDR1 GTSNPN and CDR2 SVGIG (reference sequence). The CDR3 sequence is 19 residues long.

The chain joins TRBV14 to TRBJ2-7; the D is unclear. Trimming removed 1 base at V and 2 bases at J, with 12 bases between. The CDR3 is 15 amino acids. Germline V gives CDR1 SGHDN, CDR2 FVKESK. CDR3 in amino acids: CASSQVGRSTYEQYF. Here the CDR3 DNA reads TGTGCCAGCAGCCAAGTCGGGCGGAGTACCTACGAGCAGTACTTC. Full variable domain (outside the CDR3, taken from reference TRBV14 and TRBJ2-7): EAGVTQFPSHSVIEKGQTVTLRCDPISGHDNLYWYRRVMGKEIKFLLHFVKESKQDESGMPNNRFLAERTGGTYSTLKVQPAELEDSGVYFCASSQVGRSTYEQYFGPGTRLTVT.

CDR3 sequence (DNA): TGTGCCAGTACCCCAAGCGGGGCGCTGACTAATGAAAAACTGTTTTTT. This encodes CASTPSGALTNEKLFF. The chain employs TRBV19 and TRBJ1-4; D might be TRBD1 (5 bases). The CDR3 is 16 residues long. V was trimmed by 7 bases and J by 2 bases, leaving 17 bases between them. CDR1 is LNHDA and CDR2 is SQIVND in the germline V gene (reference sequence).

The rearrangement uses TRBV6-1 and TRBJ1-6, with 7 nucleotides matching TRBD1. Germline-derived CDR1 and CDR2 are MNHNS and SASEGT. V was clipped by 1 base and J by 8 bases; unmatched bases: 8. This CDR3 has 16 residues. DNA for the CDR3: TGTGCCAGCAGTGAAGAGAGAGACAGGGTGGATTCACCCCTCCACTTT. As protein: CASSEERDRVDSPLHF.

The chain employs TRBV4-2 and TRBJ2-5; no reliable D call. V was shortened by 3 bases and J by 1 base, with 18 bases between the two germline ends. The CDR3 has 17 residues. Germline V gene data show CDR1 as LGHNA and CDR2 as YNFKEQ. CDR3 residues: CASSQESVGRAQETQYF. CDR3 nucleotides: TGTGCCAGCAGCCAGGAATCGGTGGGAAGGGCCCAAGAGACCCAGTACTTC.

Only one count was recorded for this clone. The CDR3 DNA reads as TGCGCCAGCAGCCAAGAGTTATACAATGAGCAGTTCTTC. As protein: CASSQELYNEQFF. The gene calls are TRBV4-1 and TRBJ2-1, with D hard to call. V was clipped by 0 bases and J by 4 bases, with 4 bases between them. Germline V gene data show CDR1 as MGHRA and CDR2 as YSYEKL. The CDR3 extends over 13 amino acids.

V and J are TRBV28 and TRBJ1-4; D unresolved. The V and J ends lost 2 bases and 6 bases respectively, with 10 bases between them. This CDR3 is 14 amino acids long. Germline values: CDR1 MDHEN, CDR2 SYDVKM. The CDR3 protein is CASSLRGSHEKLFF. Written as DNA, the CDR3 is TGTGCCAGCAGTTTAAGAGGGAGCCATGAAAAACTGTTTTTT.

The chain joins TRBV7-9 to TRBJ1-2, with 8 nucleotides matching TRBD1. Per germline, CDR1 SEHNR and CDR2 FQNEAQ (reference sequence). The CDR3 is 15 residues long. Trimming removed 7 bases from V and 6 bases from J; junction bases left unmatched: 13. In nucleotides, the CDR3 is TGTGCCAGCACCCCCTGTGGGGGACAGGTAGATGGCTACACCTTC. It yields the protein CASTPCGGQVDGYTF.

The V gene is TRBV6-7, the J gene TRBJ2-7; 8 bases match TRBD1. TRBV6-7 is reported as an ORF; its role is uncertain. The CDR3 is 18 residues long. The J segment lost 6 bases and the V segment lost 0 bases, leaving 16 bases of the junction unmatched. The CDR3 loop is CASSYSNAPPQGEVEQYF. CDR3 DNA sequence: TGTGCCAGCAGTTACTCGAACGCCCCCCCACAGGGGGAGGTCGAGCAGTACTTC.

This clone was seen just once. V and J are TRBV5-1 and TRBJ2-7, with 7 bases matching TRBD1. Trimming removed 5 bases from V and 4 bases from J; junction bases left unmatched: 9. This CDR3 contains 14 residues. Germline lookup yields CDR1 SGHRS and CDR2 YFSETQ. Here the CDR3 reads CASRPLKTGYEQYF. The CDR3 region has the DNA TGCGCCAGCAGACCCTTAAAGACAGGGTACGAGCAGTACTTC. The variable domain in full, with the rest retrieved from reference TRBV5-1 and TRBJ2-7, is KAGVTQTPRYLIKTRGQQVTLSCSPISGHRSVSWYQQTPGQGLQFLFEYFSETQRNKGNFPGRFSGRQFSNSRSEMNVSTLELGDSALYLCASRPLKTGYEQYFGPGTRLTVT.

The chain couples TRBV19 to TRBJ2-3; weak D call: TRBD2 (6 bases). Germline CDR1 LNHDA, CDR2 SQIVND (reference sequence). The CDR3 contains 19 residues. V was trimmed by 5 bases and J by 1 base, leaving 25 bases between them. CDR3 amino acids: CASSPRDLLKQPGTDTQYF. In DNA, the CDR3 is TGTGCCAGTAGTCCCCGGGACTTGCTAAAACAACCTGGCACAGATACGCAGTATTTT.

This clone has just one count. The chain has TRBV7-2 and TRBJ2-1; 7 bases match TRBD1. The CDR3 loop spans 15 amino acids. Germline values: CDR1 SGHTA, CDR2 FQGNSA. V trimming: 1 base; J trimming: 3 bases; junction bases outside the gene matches: 3. CDR3 DNA sequence: TGTGCCAGCAGCTTAGATGGGACAGTCTACAATGAGCAGTTCTTC. This codes for CASSLDGTVYNEQFF.

This chain connects TRBV7-6 to TRBJ2-7; D uncertain. Between the trimmed V and J ends, which lost 2 bases and 1 base, there was a span of 6 bases. The CDR3 is made up of 13 amino acids. CDR1 is SGHVS, CDR2 FNYEAQ, per germline. In nucleotides, the CDR3 is TGTGCCAGCAGCTTACTTTTATCCTACGAGCAGTACTTC. It yields the protein CASSLLLSYEQYF.

This sequence joins TRBV4-1 and TRBJ2-2; perhaps TRBD2 as D (7 bases). Trimming left V 2 bases short and J 4 bases short, with 14 bases between. The CDR3 totals 16 residues. Per the germline V gene, CDR1 is MGHRA and CDR2 is YSYEKL. CDR3 coding DNA: TGCGCCAGCAGCCAATGGGAGGGGGAAGGCACCGGGGAGCTGTTTTTT. This codes for CASSQWEGEGTGELFF.

The chain links TRBV6-4 to TRBJ1-3; D is uncertain. V was shortened by 0 bases and J by 7 bases, with 19 bases between the two germline ends. Germline lookup yields CDR1 MRHNA and CDR2 SNTAGT. The CDR3 has 17 amino acids. CDR3 sequence (DNA): TGTGCCAGCAGTGACTCGATTCGGCCTCGGTGTAGGAACACCATATATTTT. Protein: CASSDSIRPRCRNTIYF.

The V and J genes are TRBV4-1 and TRBJ2-3; TRBD1 or TRBD2 may be the D gene (6 bases each). The CDR3 has 15 residues. Trimming cost V 5 bases and J 4 bases, with 16 bases left between them. Germline V gene data show CDR1 as MGHRA and CDR2 as YSYEKL. The DNA for the CDR3 is TGCGCCAGCAGCAAAAGGGGGGAGAGGGCAGATACGCAGTATTTT. This translates into CASSKRGERADTQYF.

This clone was seen more than once but under ten times. The chain links TRBV27 to TRBJ1-5; no reliable D call. This CDR3 is 12 amino acids long. V dropped 2 bases and J dropped 9 bases, with 8 bases sitting between them. Per the germline V gene, CDR1 is MNHEY and CDR2 is SMNVEV (reference sequence). CDR3 nucleotide sequence: TGTGCCAGCAGTTTAGGAGCAGGGCCCCAGCATTTT. Translation gives CASSLGAGPQHF.

The chain couples TRBV5-4 to TRBJ2-1; tentatively, D is TRBD1 or TRBD2 (5 bases each). The germline V gene has CDR1 SGHNT and CDR2 YYREEE (reference sequence). This CDR3 spans 16 amino acids. V shed 1 base and J shed 4 bases, with 15 bases lying between them. The CDR3 protein is CASSLTPLGVYNEQFF. The CDR3 DNA follows: TGTGCCAGCAGCTTGACACCCCTGGGGGTTTACAATGAGCAGTTCTTC.

V usage is TRBV10-3 and J usage is TRBJ1-5; a weak D match, TRBD1 (5 bases). Germline CDR1 is ENHRY and CDR2 is SYGVKD. The CDR3 spans 14 residues. The V end lost 2 bases, the J end lost 4 bases, and 9 bases lay between the germline ends. DNA of the CDR3: TGTGCCATCAGTGAGGGGGCAGAGAATCAGCCCCAGCATTTT. As protein: CAISEGAENQPQHF.

This clone was seen a single time. This chain joins TRBV21-1 and TRBJ2-5; the listed D gene, TRBD1, was not tested against the DNA. TRBV21-1 is assigned pseudogene status. The CDR3 totals 17 residues. The CDR3 DNA follows: TGTGCCAGCAGCAAAGCCTCGACAGGAAAGTACCAAGAGACCCAGTACTTC. Translation gives CASSKASTGKYQETQYF.